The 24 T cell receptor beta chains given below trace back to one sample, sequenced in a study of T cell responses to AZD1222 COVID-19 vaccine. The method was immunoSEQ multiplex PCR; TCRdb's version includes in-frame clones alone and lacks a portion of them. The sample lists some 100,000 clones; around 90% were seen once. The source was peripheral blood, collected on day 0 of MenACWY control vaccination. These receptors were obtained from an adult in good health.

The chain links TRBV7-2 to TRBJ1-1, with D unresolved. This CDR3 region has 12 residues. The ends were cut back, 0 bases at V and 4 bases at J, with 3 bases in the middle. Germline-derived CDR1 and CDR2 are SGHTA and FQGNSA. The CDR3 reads CASSLAVTEAFF. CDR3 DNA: TGTGCCAGCAGCTTAGCGGTCACTGAAGCTTTCTTT.

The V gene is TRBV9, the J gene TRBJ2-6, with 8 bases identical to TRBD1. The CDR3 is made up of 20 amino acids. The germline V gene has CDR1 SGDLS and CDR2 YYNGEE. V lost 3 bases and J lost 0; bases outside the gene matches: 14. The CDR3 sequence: CASSADPRRDRYSGANVLTF. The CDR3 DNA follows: TGTGCCAGCAGCGCTGACCCACGCCGGGACAGGTACTCTGGGGCCAACGTCCTGACTTTC.

CDR3 DNA sequence: TGTGCCAGCAGCTTAATAATAGGGACAGATAGCAATCAGCCCCAGCATTTT. This codes for CASSLIIGTDSNQPQHF. J is TRBJ1-5 and V is TRBV7-2, with 7 bases lining up with TRBD1. The V and J ends lost 2 bases and 0 bases, in that order; junction bases with no gene match: 7. The length of the CDR3 is 17 residues. Per germline, CDR1 SGHTA and CDR2 FQGNSA.

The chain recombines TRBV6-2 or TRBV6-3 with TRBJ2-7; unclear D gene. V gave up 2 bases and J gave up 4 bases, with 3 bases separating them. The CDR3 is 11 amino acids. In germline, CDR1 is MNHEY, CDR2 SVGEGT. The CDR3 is CASSYRYEQYF. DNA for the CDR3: TGTGCCAGCAGTTACCGGTACGAGCAGTACTTC.

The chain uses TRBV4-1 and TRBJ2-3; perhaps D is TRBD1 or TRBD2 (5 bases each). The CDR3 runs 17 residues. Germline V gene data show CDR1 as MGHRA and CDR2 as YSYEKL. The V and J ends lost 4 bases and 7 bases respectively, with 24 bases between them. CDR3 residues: CASSPPLLVRDGYTQYF. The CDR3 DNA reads TGCGCCAGCAGCCCCCCCCTTTTGGTCAGGGACGGATATACGCAGTATTTT.

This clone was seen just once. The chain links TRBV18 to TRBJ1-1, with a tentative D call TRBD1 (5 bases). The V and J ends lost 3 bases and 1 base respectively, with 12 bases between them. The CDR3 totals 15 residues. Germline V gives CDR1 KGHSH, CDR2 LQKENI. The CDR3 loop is CASSPLAGENTEAFF. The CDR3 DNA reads TGTGCCAGCTCACCCCTTGCGGGGGAGAACACTGAAGCTTTCTTT.

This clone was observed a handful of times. The CDR3 DNA sequence: TGTGCCAGCAGTATCAACAGGGACCCGGGCACTGAAGCTTTCTTT. Translated, it gives CASSINRDPGTEAFF. The chain joins TRBV6-2 or TRBV6-3 to TRBJ1-1, with D possibly matching TRBD1 (6 bases). CDR3 size: 15 residues. CDR1 is MNHEY, CDR2 SVGEGT, per germline. The V gene lost 5 bases and the J gene lost 4 bases, with 17 bases spanning the gap.

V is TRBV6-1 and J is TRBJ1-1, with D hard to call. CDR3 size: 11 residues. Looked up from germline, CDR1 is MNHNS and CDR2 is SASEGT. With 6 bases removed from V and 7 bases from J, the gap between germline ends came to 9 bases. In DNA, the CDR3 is TGTGCCAGCAGCCACACAAGTGAAGCTTTCTTT. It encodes CASSHTSEAFF.

The CDR3 coding sequence is TGTGCCAGCAGCTTCCTGAACACTGAAGCTTTCTTT. It translates to CASSFLNTEAFF. The V and J genes are TRBV7-2 and TRBJ1-1; D gene ambiguous. From germline, CDR1 is SGHTA and CDR2 FQGNSA. CDR3 length: 12 amino acids. V was pared by 3 bases and J by 0 bases, with 2 bases between. The full variable domain, completed using reference TRBV7-2 and TRBJ1-1, is GAGVSQSPSNKVTEKGKDVELRCDPISGHTALYWYRQSLGQGLEFLIYFQGNSAPDKSGLPSDRFSAERTGGSVSTLTIQRTQQEDSAVYLCASSFLNTEAFFGQGTRLTVV.

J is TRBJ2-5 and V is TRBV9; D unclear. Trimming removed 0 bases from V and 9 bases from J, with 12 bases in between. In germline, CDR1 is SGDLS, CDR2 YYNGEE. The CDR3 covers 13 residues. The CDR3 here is CASSVDDGSAQYF. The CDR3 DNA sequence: TGTGCCAGCAGCGTAGACGACGGGTCGGCCCAGTACTTC.

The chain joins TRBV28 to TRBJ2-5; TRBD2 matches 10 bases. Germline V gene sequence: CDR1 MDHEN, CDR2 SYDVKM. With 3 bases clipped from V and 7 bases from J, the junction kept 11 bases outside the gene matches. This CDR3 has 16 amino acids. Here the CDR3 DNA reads TGTGCCAGCAGTTTCCCCCAGCGGGAGGGGTCGGGGACCCAGTACTTC. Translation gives CASSFPQREGSGTQYF.

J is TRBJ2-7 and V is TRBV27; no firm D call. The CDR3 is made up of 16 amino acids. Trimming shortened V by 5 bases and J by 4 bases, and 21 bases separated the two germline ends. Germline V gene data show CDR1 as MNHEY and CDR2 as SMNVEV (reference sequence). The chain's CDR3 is CASSPPRGALMYEQYF. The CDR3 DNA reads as TGTGCCAGCAGTCCCCCCCGAGGAGCATTGATGTACGAGCAGTACTTC.

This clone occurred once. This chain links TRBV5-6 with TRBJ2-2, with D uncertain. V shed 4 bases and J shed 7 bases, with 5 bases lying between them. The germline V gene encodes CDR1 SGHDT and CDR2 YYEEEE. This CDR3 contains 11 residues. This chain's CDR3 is CASSSVGELFF. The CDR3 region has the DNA TGTGCCAGCAGCAGCGTCGGGGAGCTGTTTTTT.

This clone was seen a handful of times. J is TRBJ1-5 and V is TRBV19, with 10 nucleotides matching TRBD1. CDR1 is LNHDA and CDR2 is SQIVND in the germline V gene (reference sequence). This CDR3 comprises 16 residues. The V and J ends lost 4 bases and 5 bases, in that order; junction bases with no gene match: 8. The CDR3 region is CASSRQGAFLDQPQHF. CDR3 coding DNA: TGTGCCAGTAGTAGACAGGGGGCTTTCCTTGATCAGCCCCAGCATTTT.

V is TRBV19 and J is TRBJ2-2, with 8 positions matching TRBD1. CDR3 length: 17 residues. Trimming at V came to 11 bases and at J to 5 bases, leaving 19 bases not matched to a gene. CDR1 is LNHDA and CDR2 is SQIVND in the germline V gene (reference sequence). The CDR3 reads CASKRRWQGAGTGELFF. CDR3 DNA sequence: TGTGCCTCAAAACGGCGGTGGCAGGGGGCGGGGACCGGGGAGCTGTTTTTT.

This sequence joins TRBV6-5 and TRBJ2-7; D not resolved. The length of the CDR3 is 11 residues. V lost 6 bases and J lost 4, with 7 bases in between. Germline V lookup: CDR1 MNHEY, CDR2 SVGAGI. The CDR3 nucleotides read TGTGCCAGCAGAGATTCTTACGAGCAGTACTTC. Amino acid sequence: CASRDSYEQYF.

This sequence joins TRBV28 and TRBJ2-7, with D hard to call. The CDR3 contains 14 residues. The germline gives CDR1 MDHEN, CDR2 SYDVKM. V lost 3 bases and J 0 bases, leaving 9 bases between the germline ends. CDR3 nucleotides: TGTGCCAGCAGTTTTGTCTTAAGCTCCTACGAGCAGTACTTC. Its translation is CASSFVLSSYEQYF.

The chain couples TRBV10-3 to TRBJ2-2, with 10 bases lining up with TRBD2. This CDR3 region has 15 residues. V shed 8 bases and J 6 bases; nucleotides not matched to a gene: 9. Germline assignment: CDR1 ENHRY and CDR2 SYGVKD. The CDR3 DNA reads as TGTGCCATCGGAAGGGTCAGCGGGGGGGCCGGGGAGCTGTTTTTT. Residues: CAIGRVSGGAGELFF.

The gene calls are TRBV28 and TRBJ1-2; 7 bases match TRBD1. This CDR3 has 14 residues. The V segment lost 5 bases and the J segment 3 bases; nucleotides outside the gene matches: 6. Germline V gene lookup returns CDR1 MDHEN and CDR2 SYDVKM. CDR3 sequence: CASSPTGRYYGYTF. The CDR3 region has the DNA TGTGCCAGCAGTCCGACAGGGAGATACTATGGCTACACCTTC.

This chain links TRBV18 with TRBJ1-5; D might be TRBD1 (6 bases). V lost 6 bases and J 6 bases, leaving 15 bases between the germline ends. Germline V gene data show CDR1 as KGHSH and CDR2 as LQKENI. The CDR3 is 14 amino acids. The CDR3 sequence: CASSSGVAGQPQHF. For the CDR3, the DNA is TGTGCCAGCTCCTCAGGGGTTGCGGGTCAGCCCCAGCATTTT.

CDR3 DNA: TGTGCCAGTAGTATTATGGGGGCCGCGGGCAATCAGCCCCAGCATTTT. Its translation: CASSIMGAAGNQPQHF. The V and J genes are TRBV19 and TRBJ1-5, with a possible D match to TRBD1 (6 bases). CDR1 is LNHDA, CDR2 SQIVND, per germline (reference sequence). With 3 bases removed from V and 2 bases from J, the gap between germline ends came to 14 bases. This CDR3 has 16 residues.

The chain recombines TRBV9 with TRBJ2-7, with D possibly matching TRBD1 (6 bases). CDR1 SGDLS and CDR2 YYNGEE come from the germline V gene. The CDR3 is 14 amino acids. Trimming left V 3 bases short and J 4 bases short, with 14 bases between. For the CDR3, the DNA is TGTGCCAGCAGCGAGACAGGTGGGGGATACGAGCAGTACTTC. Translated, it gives CASSETGGGYEQYF.

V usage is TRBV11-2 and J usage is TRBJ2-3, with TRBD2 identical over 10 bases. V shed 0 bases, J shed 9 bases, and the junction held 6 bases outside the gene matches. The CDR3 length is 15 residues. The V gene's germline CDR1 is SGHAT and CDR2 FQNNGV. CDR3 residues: CASSLDRLAGVTQYF. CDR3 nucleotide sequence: TGTGCCAGCAGCTTAGATCGCCTAGCGGGAGTGACGCAGTATTTT. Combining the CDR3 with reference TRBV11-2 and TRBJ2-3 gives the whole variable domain EAGVAQSPRYKIIEKRQSVAFWCNPISGHATLYWYQQILGQGPKLLIQFQNNGVVDDSQLPKDRFSAERLKGVDSTLKIQPAKLEDSAVYLCASSLDRLAGVTQYFGPGTRLTVL.

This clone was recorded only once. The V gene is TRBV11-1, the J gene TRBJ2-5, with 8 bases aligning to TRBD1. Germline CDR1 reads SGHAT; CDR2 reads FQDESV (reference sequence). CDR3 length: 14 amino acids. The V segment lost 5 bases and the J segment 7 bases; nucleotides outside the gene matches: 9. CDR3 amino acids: CASSMTGEGRTQYF. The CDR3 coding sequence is TGTGCCAGCAGCATGACAGGGGAAGGGCGGACCCAGTACTTC.